This TCR beta chain stems from a study of OX40 agonist ivuxolimab in advanced cancers. Overall study: With a range of roughly 20 to 79, age averaged roughly 61 years, and approximately 83% were male. Study-level results: Averaging showed that CD8+ T cells had more expanded clones than CD4+ did.

Here immunoSEQ multiplex PCR was the method, and the copy in TCRdb shows in-frame clones only, minus some. The sample shows about 20,000 clones, more than 70% of them seen only once. This clone was seen only once. Its antigen is not known. CDR3 length: 14 residues. Trimming pared 4 bases from V and 6 bases from J, leaving 12 bases between. Per the germline V gene, CDR1 is SGHTA and CDR2 is FQGNSA. The J gene is TRBJ2-2, the V gene TRBV7-2, with D uncertain. The sequence was obtained from an adult with an advanced solid tumor such as melanoma, head and neck, liver or kidney cancer. Sequences were derived from CD4+ or CD8+ T cells sorted from blood, sampled in a trial of the OX40 agonist ivuxolimab. The DNA for the CDR3 is TGTGCCAGCAGCTCCCGCCCGTGGGCCGGGGAGCTGTTTTTT. Translation: CASSSRPWAGELFF. The variable domain in full, completed from reference TRBV7-2 and TRBJ2-2, reads GAGVSQSPSNKVTEKGKDVELRCDPISGHTALYWYRQSLGQGLEFLIYFQGNSAPDKSGLPSDRFSAERTGGSVSTLTIQRTQQEDSAVYLCASSSRPWAGELFFGEGSRLTVL.